This T cell receptor (beta chain) emerged from a study of shared clonotypes between healthy human individuals. Overall study: Per donor, CD8 memory used one plate, CD8 naive used two, CD4 memory used three and CD4 naive used three.

Regarding this clone: The same CDR3 can be traced to other DNA sequences in this sample.

Deep-level settings were used for running the assay. TCRdb's copy holds only in-frame clones and misses some; the assay was immunoSEQ multiplex PCR. The table lists over a million clones, roughly 96% of them singletons. The TCR sequence derives from a man aged 25 to 40 in good health. Sequencing input: naive CD4+ T cells sorted from blood. As for subset: CD45RA+ positively selected.

Here the CDR3 reads CASSPGTYTGELFF. The DNA of the CDR3 is TGTGCCAGCAGCCCGGGGACCTACACCGGGGAGCTGTTTTTT. This chain joins TRBV7-9 and TRBJ2-2; D is possibly TRBD1 or TRBD2 (5 bases each). The germline V gene has CDR1 SEHNR and CDR2 FQNEAQ (reference sequence). CDR3 length: 14 amino acids. Deletions cut 5 bases from V and 3 bases from J, with 10 bases between.